The present T cell receptor beta chain was sequenced within a study of shared clonotypes between healthy human individuals. General study results and limits: About 5% of naive CD4 clonotypes were shared across a few donors.

Only CD45RO-negative cells positively selected for CCR7 counted as naive CD8 cells, so terminally differentiated effector memory CD45RA+ cells were excluded. The repertoire was sequenced with immunoSEQ multiplex PCR; TCRdb's copy has only in-frame clones and lacks some. Of around 2.1 million clones in the sample, approximately 94% were seen once. A word on this clone: Antigen: not known.

Sequencing was carried out using naive CD8+ T cells from PBMCs. The TCR comes from a man between 18 and 35 years old in good health. Some clones in this sample may be carry-over from other donors' samples.

Here the CDR3 DNA reads TGTGCCAGCAGTCCGCCGGGACAGGGCGGGCGAGAGACCCAGTACTTC. Translation: CASSPPGQGGRETQYF. The V gene is TRBV28, the J gene TRBJ2-5; 9 bases match TRBD1. CDR1 is MDHEN and CDR2 is SYDVKM in the germline V gene. The CDR3 runs 16 residues. The V segment lost 5 bases and the J segment 4 bases; nucleotides outside the gene matches: 11.